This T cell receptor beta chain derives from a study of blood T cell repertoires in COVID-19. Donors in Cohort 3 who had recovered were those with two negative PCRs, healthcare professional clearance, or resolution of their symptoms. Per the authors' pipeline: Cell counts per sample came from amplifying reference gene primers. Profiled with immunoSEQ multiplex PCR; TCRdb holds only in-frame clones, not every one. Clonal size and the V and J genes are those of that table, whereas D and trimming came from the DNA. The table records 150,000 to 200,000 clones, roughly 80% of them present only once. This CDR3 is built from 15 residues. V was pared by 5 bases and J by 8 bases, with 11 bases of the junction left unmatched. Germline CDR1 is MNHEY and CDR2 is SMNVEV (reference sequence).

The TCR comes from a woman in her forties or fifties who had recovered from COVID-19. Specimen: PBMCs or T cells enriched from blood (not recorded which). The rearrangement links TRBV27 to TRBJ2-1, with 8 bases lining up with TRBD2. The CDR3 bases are TGTGCCAGCAGTCCGTTGGGACTAGGGAGGGATGAGCAGTTCTTC. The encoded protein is CASSPLGLGRDEQFF.